The 18 T cell receptor beta chains reported below all come from one sample, sequenced in a study of OX40 agonist ivuxolimab in advanced cancers. The table came from immunoSEQ multiplex PCR; TCRdb's copy has only in-frame clones and leaves some out. The sample has roughly 77,000 clones, over 80% seen once; the top ten hold 0.53%. The sequencing here drew on CD4+ or CD8+ T cells sorted from blood, taken in a trial of the OX40 agonist ivuxolimab. These receptor sequences come from an adult with an advanced solid tumor such as melanoma, head and neck, liver or kidney cancer.

This clone was detected once. The V and J genes are TRBV7-2 and TRBJ2-2; no firm D call. The CDR3 is made up of 12 amino acids. Germline V gene sequence: CDR1 SGHTA, CDR2 FQGNSA. Trimming pared 2 bases from V and 7 bases from J, leaving 5 bases between. The CDR3 protein is CASSLSVGELFF. CDR3 in DNA: TGTGCCAGCAGCTTATCCGTCGGGGAGCTGTTTTTT. The whole variable domain, filled in from reference TRBV7-2 and TRBJ2-2, reads GAGVSQSPSNKVTEKGKDVELRCDPISGHTALYWYRQSLGQGLEFLIYFQGNSAPDKSGLPSDRFSAERTGGSVSTLTIQRTQQEDSAVYLCASSLSVGELFFGEGSRLTVL.

V is TRBV6-5 and J is TRBJ1-2; D gene unclear. Germline V CDR1 and CDR2: MNHEY, SVGAGI. The CDR3 length is 15 residues. Trimming left V 2 bases short and J 8 bases short, with 18 bases between. CDR3 sequence: CASSYGISRVVGYTF. As DNA, the CDR3 is TGTGCCAGCAGTTACGGTATTTCGCGGGTAGTCGGCTACACCTTC.

V and J are TRBV10-3 and TRBJ1-1; tentative D call: TRBD1 (5 bases). CDR1 is ENHRY, CDR2 SYGVKD, per germline. V gave up 10 bases and J gave up 1 base, with 16 bases separating them. This CDR3 comprises 14 residues. The CDR3 loop reads CATKNGQRNTEAFF. In DNA, the CDR3 is TGTGCCACCAAGAATGGACAAAGGAACACTGAAGCTTTCTTT.

The gene calls are TRBV27 and TRBJ1-4; 8 nucleotides agree with TRBD1. CDR1 MNHEY and CDR2 SMNVEV come from the germline V gene (reference sequence). The V and J ends lost 3 bases and 4 bases, in that order; junction bases with no gene match: 7. This CDR3 has 16 residues. The CDR3 region is CASSFSRDRRNEKLFF. The CDR3 DNA reads TGTGCCAGCAGTTTTTCCCGGGACAGGCGTAATGAAAAACTGTTTTTT.

This chain links TRBV5-1 with TRBJ1-2; D uncertain. From germline, CDR1 is SGHRS and CDR2 YFSETQ. CDR3 size: 12 residues. Trimming removed 4 bases from V and 2 bases from J, with 6 bases in between. Written as DNA, the CDR3 is TGCGCCAGCAGCGGTGAAAACTATGGCTACACCTTC. Its translation is CASSGENYGYTF. Using reference TRBV5-1 and TRBJ1-2 for the parts outside the CDR3, the full variable domain is KAGVTQTPRYLIKTRGQQVTLSCSPISGHRSVSWYQQTPGQGLQFLFEYFSETQRNKGNFPGRFSGRQFSNSRSEMNVSTLELGDSALYLCASSGENYGYTFGSGTRLTVV.

The CDR3 is CASSGGPEPRGGDEQYF. For the CDR3, the DNA is TGTGCCAGCAGCGGCGGCCCCGAACCTAGGGGAGGGGACGAGCAGTACTTC. V and J are TRBV9 and TRBJ2-7, with 7 positions matching TRBD2. Germline CDR1 SGDLS, CDR2 YYNGEE. The CDR3 runs to 17 residues. After removal of 3 bases from V and 5 bases from J, the junction contained 17 bases not matched to a gene.

In this sample, this clone turned up a few times. The gene calls are TRBV15 and TRBJ2-3, with a weak D call TRBD2 (5 bases). The CDR3 runs to 16 residues. Germline V CDR1 and CDR2: LNHNV, YYDKDF (reference sequence). V dropped 3 bases and J dropped 0 bases, with 13 bases sitting between them. The CDR3 sequence is CATSRTTRFSTDTQYF. CDR3 nucleotides: TGTGCCACCAGCAGGACTACCCGTTTTAGCACAGATACGCAGTATTTT.

This clone was seen a single time. V gene TRBV7-2 combines with J gene TRBJ2-7; possibly TRBD2 for D (6 bases). The length of the CDR3 is 16 residues. CDR1 and CDR2 (germline): SGHTA, FQGNSA. Trimming left V 1 base short and J 3 bases short, with 16 bases between. In nucleotides, the CDR3 is TGTGCCAGCAGCTTAGATAACCCGGTGGGGGGCTACGAGCAGTACTTC. Amino acid sequence: CASSLDNPVGGYEQYF.

In nucleotides, the CDR3 is TGTGCCAGCAGTTACTCGTCGGACGGAGAAAATGAGCAGTTCTTC. Protein sequence: CASSYSSDGENEQFF. This sequence joins TRBV6-6 and TRBJ2-1; D is ambiguous. The CDR3 consists of 15 residues. The germline V and J ends were trimmed by 0 bases and 7 bases, with 13 bases remaining between them. Germline CDR1 is MNHNY and CDR2 is SVGAGI (reference sequence).

DNA for the CDR3: TGTGCCAGCAGCGGGGAACGCTCTGGGGCCAACGTCCTGACTTTC. It codes for CASSGERSGANVLTF. The chain uses TRBV9 and TRBJ2-6, with D unresolved. The ends were cut back, 3 bases at V and 0 bases at J, with 7 bases in the middle. The CDR3 is 15 amino acids. Germline CDR1 is SGDLS and CDR2 is YYNGEE.

Concerning this clone itself: At one of its ends the junction is not consistent with the germline gene, which may arise from a read error. J is TRBJ1-1 and V is TRBV6-6, with 7 bases that match TRBD1. CDR1 is MNHNY, CDR2 SVGAGI, per germline (reference sequence). The CDR3 totals 11 residues. The CDR3 here is CASSYLEGAVF. CDR3 coding DNA: TGTGCCAGCAGTTACCTTGAGGGGGCGGTCTTT.

The rearrangement joins TRBV7-3 to TRBJ2-3, with 7 nucleotides matching TRBD1. The CDR3 extends over 17 amino acids. After removal of 2 bases from V and 0 bases from J, the junction contained 8 bases not matched to a gene. From germline, CDR1 is SGHTA and CDR2 FQGTGA. In DNA form, the CDR3 reads TGTGCCAGCAGCTTAGAGTCGGTAGGGGGCAGCACAGATACGCAGTATTTT. Translating gives CASSLESVGGSTDTQYF.

The J gene is TRBJ1-5, the V gene TRBV5-5; D not resolved. V lost 2 bases to trimming and J lost 3 bases, with 12 bases between them. Germline V gives CDR1 SGHKS, CDR2 YYEKEE (reference sequence). The CDR3 contains 15 residues. The CDR3 DNA is TGTGCCAGCAGCTTTCAAGGGTCAAACAATCAGCCCCAGCATTTT. This encodes CASSFQGSNNQPQHF.

The V gene is TRBV19, the J gene TRBJ2-5; 8 bases agree with TRBD1. The J call is in doubt because the DNA end fits TRBJ2-7 better. This CDR3 region has 15 residues. Germline assignment: CDR1 LNHDA and CDR2 SQIVND (reference sequence). The CDR3 region has the DNA TGTGCCAGTAGTTCCCGAGGACAGGGTGGATACGAGCAGTACTTC. Translating gives CASSSRGQGGYEQYF.

V is TRBV6-6 and J is TRBJ2-7; tentatively, D is TRBD1 or TRBD2 (5 bases each). Germline loops: CDR1 MNHNY, CDR2 SVGAGI (reference sequence). The CDR3 has 15 residues. V was cut by 6 bases and J by 3 bases, with 18 bases left in between. CDR3: CASSPRELGDYEQYF. The CDR3 bases are TGTGCCAGCAGCCCCAGGGAGTTGGGAGACTACGAGCAGTACTTC.

This clone was detected once. V is TRBV15 and J is TRBJ1-5; D is unresolved. V lost 3 bases to trimming and J lost 3 bases, with 21 bases between them. The germline gives CDR1 LNHNV, CDR2 YYDKDF (reference sequence). The CDR3 is 18 amino acids. The CDR3 spells CATSSTVIATSNNQPQHF. As DNA, the CDR3 is TGTGCCACCAGCAGTACGGTGATTGCAACCAGCAACAATCAGCCCCAGCATTTT.

V usage is TRBV9 and J usage is TRBJ2-1; no clear D gene. Trimming removed 0 bases from V and 10 bases from J, with 17 bases in between. Germline CDR1 and CDR2: SGDLS and YYNGEE. CDR3 size: 15 residues. The CDR3 spells CASSVEGLSRHEQFF. CDR3 sequence (DNA): TGTGCCAGCAGCGTAGAGGGCCTTTCGAGGCACGAGCAGTTCTTC. Based on the CDR3 plus reference TRBV9 and TRBJ2-1, the full variable domain is DSGVTQTPKHLITATGQRVTLRCSPRSGDLSVYWYQQSLDQGLQFLIQYYNGEERAKGNILERFSAQQFPDLHSELNLSSLELGDSALYFCASSVEGLSRHEQFFGPGTRLTVL.

This chain connects TRBV28 to TRBJ2-2; D is perhaps TRBD1 or TRBD2 (5 bases each). CDR3 length: 16 residues. CDR1 is MDHEN and CDR2 is SYDVKM in the germline V gene. Trimming took off 6 bases at V and 6 bases at J, with 20 bases between the two ends. CDR3 protein: CASSRNLGTAAGELFF. CDR3 DNA: TGTGCCAGCAGCCGGAACCTCGGGACCGCTGCCGGGGAGCTGTTTTTT. The entire variable domain, with the rest obtained from reference TRBV28 and TRBJ2-2, is as follows: DVKVTQSSRYLVKRTGEKVFLECVQDMDHENMFWYRQDPGLGLRLIYFSYDVKMKEKGDIPEGYSVSREKKERFSLILESASTNQTSMYLCASSRNLGTAAGELFFGEGSRLTVL.